The 28 T cell receptor beta chains given below trace back to one sample, sequenced in a study of T-cell memory formation after mild COVID-19 (dated by TCRdb to 2020 to 2023). Libraries were built with 5' RACE. TCRdb records Illumina NovaSeq 6000 as the sequencer. TCRdb itself trimmed the public reads at Q25 with fastp, ran MiXCR and retained productive beta chains. Each entry is one CDR3 protein sequence, shown with its most common DNA and genes. This sample gives 530,000 or so distinct CDR3 sequences in total; 15% to 20% of them show up just once. The leading ten clones occupy about 7.5% of the sample. Sequencing was performed on PBMCs or a T cell subset sorted from them (not recorded which). These receptors were obtained from an adult woman who had mild COVID-19 (a few samples of this study predate the infection). The sample titles of this study are shuffled in the database, so cell type and time point are left out; the donor was told from shared clones.

In its sample, this clonotype was seen a few times. The chain couples TRBV7-2 to TRBJ2-1; 14 positions match TRBD2. This CDR3 is 16 amino acids long. With 7 bases clipped from V and 3 bases from J, the junction kept 5 bases outside the gene matches. CDR1 and CDR2 (germline): SGHTA, FQGNSA. The CDR3 region has the DNA TGTGCCAGCATCAGGACTAGCGGGAGGCACTACAATGAGCAGTTCTTC. Encoded protein: CASIRTSGRHYNEQFF.

This clonotype appeared a few times. This chain joins TRBV19 and TRBJ2-5, with D hard to call. Germline CDR1 is LNHDA and CDR2 is SQIVND (reference sequence). The CDR3 spans 12 residues. Trimming cost V 3 bases and J 4 bases, with 6 bases left between them. CDR3: CASSIWGETQYF. The CDR3, as DNA: TGTGCCAGTAGTATTTGGGGAGAGACCCAGTACTTC.

This clonotype showed up just once. Written as DNA, the CDR3 is TGTGCCAGCAGCGCGAGACCCGGCGGAGCCTACGAGCAGTACTTC. Amino acids: CASSARPGGAYEQYF. This chain uses TRBV9 with TRBJ2-7; D gene ambiguous. V dropped 3 bases and J dropped 2 bases, with 15 bases sitting between them. CDR1 is SGDLS and CDR2 is YYNGEE in the germline V gene. This CDR3 region has 15 residues.

This clonotype was seen a handful of times. The chain has TRBV5-6 and TRBJ2-2; 8 nucleotides match TRBD1. CDR3 length: 20 amino acids. With 1 base clipped from V and 0 bases from J, the junction kept 14 bases outside the gene matches. The germline gives CDR1 SGHDT, CDR2 YYEEEE. The CDR3 region is CASSLFLWTGPVSNTGELFF. CDR3 DNA sequence: TGTGCCAGCAGCTTGTTCCTTTGGACAGGGCCGGTTTCGAACACCGGGGAGCTGTTTTTT.

This clonotype was counted between two and nine times. The V and J genes are TRBV2 and TRBJ2-3, with TRBD1 matching over 7 bases. V shed 5 bases, J shed 1 base, and the junction held 6 bases outside the gene matches. Germline loops: CDR1 SNHLY, CDR2 FYNNEI. The CDR3 extends over 15 amino acids. CDR3 bases: TGTGCCAGCAGTCGCTATGGACAGGGCACAGATACGCAGTATTTT. Encoded protein: CASSRYGQGTDTQYF.

This rearrangement joins TRBV7-9 to TRBJ1-2; D not resolved. The CDR3 has 13 amino acids. V was trimmed by 1 base and J by 10 bases, leaving 13 bases between them. Germline assignment: CDR1 SEHNR and CDR2 FQNEAQ (reference sequence). The DNA of the CDR3 is TGTGCCAGCAGCTTAGAGAGTGGCTTCATCTACACCTTC. This sequence encodes CASSLESGFIYTF.

The rearrangement uses TRBV7-2 and TRBJ2-7, with 9 bases lining up with TRBD2. In germline, CDR1 is SGHTA, CDR2 FQGNSA. With V trimmed by 8 bases and J by 4 bases, 9 bases remained unmatched. The CDR3 sequence is 14 residues long. The CDR3 sequence is CASHSGGRRYEQYF. Here the CDR3 DNA reads TGTGCCAGCCACAGCGGGGGGCGCAGATACGAGCAGTACTTC.

This clonotype appeared many times. V usage is TRBV6-5 and J usage is TRBJ2-5, with no clear D. CDR3 length: 13 residues. V was shortened by 3 bases and J by 3 bases, with 8 bases between the two germline ends. CDR1 MNHEY and CDR2 SVGAGI come from the germline V gene. The CDR3 reads CASSYGQKETQYF. The DNA of the CDR3 is TGTGCCAGCAGTTATGGGCAGAAAGAGACCCAGTACTTC.

The CDR3 DNA follows: TGTGCCAGCAGCGTAGCTACAGGGACAGGGGGCGTAGGTAGGACTGAAGCTTTCTTT. It encodes CASSVATGTGGVGRTEAFF. This sequence joins TRBV9 and TRBJ1-1; 12 positions match TRBD1. The germline gives CDR1 SGDLS, CDR2 YYNGEE. V lost 0 bases to trimming and J lost 5 bases; unmatched junction nucleotides: 14. CDR3 size: 19 residues.

In its sample, this clonotype was seen a few times. CDR3 coding DNA: TGTGCCAGCAGCCGAGGACTAGCGGGCACAGATACGCAGTATTTT. Amino acids: CASSRGLAGTDTQYF. The chain uses TRBV7-8 and TRBJ2-3; 10 positions match TRBD2. The germline gives CDR1 SGHVS, CDR2 FQNEAQ. The V gene end was trimmed by 5 bases and the J gene end by 1 base; junction bases not matched to a gene: 3. The CDR3 consists of 15 residues.

This clonotype was counted only a few times. This sequence joins TRBV6-6 and TRBJ2-5; D tentatively reads TRBD1 or TRBD2 (6 bases each). The length of the CDR3 is 18 residues. Germline values: CDR1 MNHNY, CDR2 SVGAGI (reference sequence). With 2 bases removed from V and 2 bases from J, the gap between germline ends came to 21 bases. CDR3 sequence reads: CASSYGGGRGPRQETQYF. As DNA, the CDR3 is TGTGCCAGCAGTTACGGAGGGGGAAGAGGGCCCCGTCAAGAGACCCAGTACTTC.

The rearrangement uses TRBV5-6 and TRBJ1-2; D may be TRBD1 (5 bases). Germline CDR1 is SGHDT and CDR2 is YYEEEE. The CDR3 runs to 14 residues. Trimming took 0 bases from V and 6 from J, leaving 12 bases between them. The CDR3 nucleotides read TGTGCCAGCAGCTTGGCCGTGGGGGGTGATGGCTACACCTTC. Translated, it gives CASSLAVGGDGYTF.

The V call is TRBV6-5, the J call TRBJ2-3; perhaps TRBD1 as D (6 bases). The CDR3 has 16 amino acids. Germline CDR1 MNHEY, CDR2 SVGAGI. V was clipped by 1 base and J by 2 bases, with 13 bases between them. The CDR3 DNA is TGTGCCAGCAGTTACTATCTGTCAGGGGACACAGATACGCAGTATTTT. Translated, it gives CASSYYLSGDTDTQYF.

The chain is built from TRBV12-3 or TRBV12-4 and TRBJ2-3; 8 nucleotides line up with TRBD1. With 8 bases clipped from V and 2 bases from J, the junction kept 9 bases outside the gene matches. There are 15 residues in the CDR3. This CDR3 is CASGTGPTVTDTQYF. Here the CDR3 DNA reads TGTGCCAGCGGGACAGGCCCCACGGTCACAGATACGCAGTATTTT.

This clonotype was seen only a few times. The rearrangement uses TRBV30 and TRBJ2-5; D possibly uses TRBD1 or TRBD2 (6 bases each). Germline CDR1 reads GTSNPN; CDR2 reads SVGIG (reference sequence). V was cut by 0 bases and J by 2 bases, with 22 bases left in between. The CDR3 has 18 residues. CDR3 region: CAWSVLGGRIGQQETQYF. For the CDR3, the DNA is TGTGCCTGGAGTGTACTCGGAGGGAGGATAGGACAGCAAGAGACCCAGTACTTC.

This clonotype was recorded at least ten times. V is TRBV12-3 or TRBV12-4 and J is TRBJ1-1; D remains ambiguous. V lost 6 bases, J lost 8 bases, and 10 bases lay in between. This CDR3 spans 11 amino acids. The CDR3 loop reads CASSLGGEAFF. CDR3 in DNA: TGTGCCAGCAGCCTTGGCGGAGAAGCTTTCTTT.

The J gene is TRBJ2-1, the V gene TRBV4-3; D gene uncertain. The germline CDR1 and CDR2 sequences are LGHNA and YSLEER. Trimming removed 1 base from V and 4 bases from J, with 14 bases in between. This CDR3 contains 16 residues. CDR3 in amino acids: CASSQGVALPYNEQFF. CDR3 nucleotide sequence: TGCGCCAGCAGCCAAGGGGTGGCGCTGCCGTACAATGAGCAGTTCTTC.

The rearrangement joins TRBV9 to TRBJ1-5; 7 bases are shared with TRBD1. Germline V lookup: CDR1 SGDLS, CDR2 YYNGEE. The J segment lost 10 bases and the V segment lost 4 bases, leaving 17 bases of the junction unmatched. CDR3 length: 16 residues. DNA for the CDR3: TGTGCCAGCAGCTCCTCAACAGGGGCCGTCTCGGGTCCCCAGCATTTT. It is translated as CASSSSTGAVSGPQHF. The whole variable domain, filled in from reference TRBV9 and TRBJ1-5, reads DSGVTQTPKHLITATGQRVTLRCSPRSGDLSVYWYQQSLDQGLQFLIQYYNGEERAKGNILERFSAQQFPDLHSELNLSSLELGDSALYFCASSSSTGAVSGPQHFGDGTRLSIL.

This clonotype was seen at least ten times. The genes are TRBV11-1 and TRBJ2-3; D uncertain. CDR3 length: 12 residues. In germline, CDR1 is SGHAT, CDR2 FQDESV (reference sequence). V was clipped by 3 bases and J by 2 bases, with 3 bases between them. CDR3 region: CASSLFTDTQYF. CDR3 in DNA: TGTGCCAGCAGCTTGTTCACAGATACGCAGTATTTT.

This clonotype appeared a few times. This chain uses TRBV7-8 with TRBJ2-2; 9 bases are shared with TRBD1. Trimming cost V 4 bases and J 2 bases; bases outside gene matches: 11. This CDR3 has 18 residues. The germline V gene has CDR1 SGHVS and CDR2 FQNEAQ. The CDR3 loop is CASSYLSSGQGNTGELFF. The CDR3 DNA is TGTGCCAGCAGCTACCTATCCTCGGGACAGGGAAACACCGGGGAGCTGTTTTTT.

The chain is built from TRBV3-1 and TRBJ2-3; D is undetermined. The CDR3 is 16 amino acids. Per germline, CDR1 LGHDT and CDR2 YNNKEL (reference sequence). Deletions cut 0 bases from V and 1 base from J, with 11 bases between. CDR3 amino acids: CASSQEWEGGTDTQYF. The CDR3 region has the DNA TGTGCCAGCAGCCAAGAGTGGGAAGGAGGCACAGATACGCAGTATTTT.

The chain combines TRBV14 with TRBJ1-2; D remains unclear. The V gene's germline CDR1 is SGHDN and CDR2 FVKESK. The V end lost 0 bases, the J end lost 5 bases, and 10 bases lay between the germline ends. The CDR3 spans 14 residues. CDR3 DNA: TGTGCCAGCAGCCAAGAAGTGCAGTCATATGGCTACACCTTC. Translated, it gives CASSQEVQSYGYTF.

The table lists this clonotype with a few counts. The CDR3 DNA follows: TGTGCCAGCAGCCCGACAGGTCGGGGCTATGGCTACACCTTC. It specifies CASSPTGRGYGYTF. This sequence joins TRBV11-2 and TRBJ1-2; TRBD1 is a possible D gene (6 bases). Trimming stripped 5 bases from V and 4 bases from J, with 14 bases between. Germline V gene sequence: CDR1 SGHAT, CDR2 FQNNGV. This CDR3 has 14 amino acids.

Many counts were recorded for this clonotype. The chain has TRBV9 and TRBJ2-5, with TRBD2 matching over 11 bases. Germline V gives CDR1 SGDLS, CDR2 YYNGEE. V shed 0 bases, J shed 5 bases, and the junction held 3 bases outside the gene matches. The CDR3 loop spans 15 amino acids. Here the CDR3 reads CASSVEASGRETQYF. The CDR3 nucleotides read TGTGCCAGCAGCGTAGAGGCTAGCGGGAGGGAGACCCAGTACTTC.

The chain combines TRBV6-5 with TRBJ2-6; D might be TRBD1 (6 bases). The ends were cut back, 4 bases at V and 0 bases at J, with 10 bases in the middle. The CDR3 covers 16 residues. Germline assignment: CDR1 MNHEY and CDR2 SVGAGI. DNA of the CDR3: TGTGCCAGCAGTTTACAGGGAAGCTCTGGGGCCAACGTCCTGACTTTC. Encoded protein: CASSLQGSSGANVLTF.

This clonotype showed up just a few times. Here the CDR3 DNA reads TGTGCCACCAGCAGAGGACAGGGTAACCCCTACGAGCAGTACTTC. This sequence encodes CATSRGQGNPYEQYF. This chain joins TRBV15 and TRBJ2-7, with 7 nucleotides matching TRBD1. Germline CDR1 reads LNHNV; CDR2 reads YYDKDF (reference sequence). The CDR3 has 15 residues. The V and J ends lost 1 base and 2 bases, in that order; junction bases with no gene match: 5.

The chain combines TRBV9 with TRBJ2-3; 8 positions match TRBD2. Trimming cost V 2 bases and J 1 base; bases outside gene matches: 6. The CDR3 is 16 residues long. The germline gives CDR1 SGDLS, CDR2 YYNGEE. CDR3 bases: TGTGCCAGCAGCGTCGGAACTAGCGGACGCACAGATACGCAGTATTTT. This sequence encodes CASSVGTSGRTDTQYF.

The chain recombines TRBV10-3 with TRBJ2-7; 7 positions agree with TRBD2. Germline CDR1 and CDR2: ENHRY and SYGVKD. Germline trimming cut 3 bases from V and 1 base from J; bases unmatched to any gene: 3. This CDR3 spans 14 amino acids. For the CDR3, the DNA is TGTGCCATCAGTGACCCGGGAGGTTCCTACGAGCAGTACTTC. As protein: CAISDPGGSYEQYF.